This passage covers 29 T cell receptor beta chains from one sample sequenced in a study of shared clonotypes between healthy human individuals. TCRdb keeps only in-frame clones here, not all; method: immunoSEQ multiplex PCR. The sample consists of about 2 million clones, 90% to 95% of them appearing once. The sample taken for sequencing was naive CD4+ T cells sorted from blood. Subset defined: CD45RA+ positively selected. Receptor source: a man between 18 and 29 years old in good health.

Turning to this clone: This may come from a read error, since a much larger clone is one base off. Other DNA sequences of this sample code for an identical CDR3. The V and J genes are TRBV6-5 and TRBJ1-1; D gene uncertain. The V and J ends lost 6 bases and 2 bases respectively, with 4 bases between them. Germline assignment: CDR1 MNHEY and CDR2 SVGAGI. The CDR3 is 11 residues long. CDR3 loop: CASSRNTEAFF. Here the CDR3 DNA reads TGTGCCAGCAGCCGAAACACTGAAGCTTTCTTT.

The chain combines TRBV18 with TRBJ2-1; maybe TRBD1 (6 bases). The CDR3 is 16 amino acids. Trimming took off 3 bases at V and 5 bases at J, with 17 bases between the two ends. In germline, CDR1 is KGHSH, CDR2 LQKENI. DNA of the CDR3: TGTGCCAGCTCACCTCCAGGACAGCGACCCGACAATGAGCAGTTCTTC. As protein: CASSPPGQRPDNEQFF.

V usage is TRBV7-8 and J usage is TRBJ1-5; D remains ambiguous. The CDR3 contains 14 residues. Germline V gene sequence: CDR1 SGHVS, CDR2 FQNEAQ. V gave up 2 bases and J gave up 7 bases, with 12 bases separating them. In DNA form, the CDR3 reads TGTGCCAGCAGCTTACCGGCGAAGGGACAGCCCCAGCATTTT. Translated, it gives CASSLPAKGQPQHF.

This clone was seen just once. The genes are TRBV11-2 and TRBJ1-1; D uncertain. CDR1 and CDR2 from the germline V gene are SGHAT and FQNNGV. The CDR3 has 16 amino acids. V was trimmed by 2 bases and J by 6 bases, leaving 19 bases between them. The CDR3 coding sequence is TGTGCCAGCAGCTTATTCTCCGGGAATTCTCCCTCTGAAGCTTTCTTT. Amino acids: CASSLFSGNSPSEAFF.

V gene TRBV6-6 combines with J gene TRBJ1-1, with D uncertain. The V end lost 8 bases, the J end lost 0 bases, and 13 bases lay between the germline ends. The CDR3 extends over 14 amino acids. Germline values: CDR1 MNHNY, CDR2 SVGAGI (reference sequence). CDR3 in DNA: TGTGCCAGCGTCTCCGCCACCATGAACACTGAAGCTTTCTTT. It is translated as CASVSATMNTEAFF.

The rearrangement links TRBV7-3 to TRBJ2-3, with TRBD2 identical over 8 bases. This CDR3 is built from 14 residues. Germline lookup yields CDR1 SGHTA and CDR2 FQGTGA. The V gene end was trimmed by 4 bases and the J gene end by 4 bases; junction bases not matched to a gene: 4. Here the CDR3 DNA reads TGTGCCAGCAGCTCGCGGGGGGACCCAGATACGCAGTATTTT. Encoded protein: CASSSRGDPDTQYF.

CDR3 residues: CASSVHRDRYNSPLHF. CDR3 nucleotide sequence: TGTGCCAGTAGTGTCCACAGGGACAGGTATAATTCACCCCTCCACTTT. The gene calls are TRBV19 and TRBJ1-6; 8 positions match TRBD1. From germline, CDR1 is LNHDA and CDR2 SQIVND (reference sequence). Germline trimming cut 5 bases from V and 4 bases from J; bases unmatched to any gene: 7. The CDR3 contains 16 residues.

The chain employs TRBV2 and TRBJ1-1; 10 bases match TRBD1. The V gene end was trimmed by 4 bases and the J gene end by 4 bases; junction bases not matched to a gene: 6. The CDR3 sequence is 15 residues long. Per the germline V gene, CDR1 is SNHLY and CDR2 is FYNNEI. The DNA for the CDR3 is TGTGCCAGCAGTGTGACAGGGGGCCCGGGCACTGAAGCTTTCTTT. Protein sequence: CASSVTGGPGTEAFF.

To note about this clone: This specimen includes other DNA sequences encoding the same CDR3. This chain joins TRBV14 and TRBJ1-1; maybe TRBD1 (6 bases). This CDR3 is built from 13 residues. Germline CDR1 and CDR2: SGHDN and FVKESK. V lost 5 bases and J 1 base, leaving 8 bases between the germline ends. The CDR3 is CASSRQENTEAFF. CDR3 in DNA: TGTGCCAGCAGCAGACAGGAGAACACTGAAGCTTTCTTT.

The chain uses TRBV18 and TRBJ2-7; D might be TRBD1 (6 bases). V dropped 0 bases and J dropped 5 bases, with 11 bases sitting between them. CDR1 KGHSH and CDR2 LQKENI come from the germline V gene. There are 14 residues in the CDR3. The CDR3 reads CASSPPQGYHEQYF. The CDR3 nucleotides read TGTGCCAGCTCACCACCACAGGGATACCACGAGCAGTACTTC.

The V gene is TRBV6-6, the J gene TRBJ1-5; unclear D gene. V was shortened by 0 bases and J by 14 bases, with 11 bases between the two germline ends. The germline CDR1 and CDR2 sequences are MNHNY and SVGAGI (reference sequence). This CDR3 comprises 12 residues. For the CDR3, the DNA is TGTGCCAGCAGTTACTCGGGGATAGAGAAGCATTTT. Its protein is CASSYSGIEKHF.

The chain carries TRBV2 and TRBJ1-6, with TRBD1 matching 7 bases. After removal of 11 bases from V and 0 bases from J, the junction contained 7 bases not matched to a gene. The CDR3 runs 15 residues. From germline, CDR1 is SNHLY and CDR2 FYNNEI. CDR3 nucleotide sequence: TGTGCCTCCAGGGGGGCGAGCTCCTATAATTCACCCCTCCACTTT. Amino acid sequence: CASRGASSYNSPLHF.

Remarks on this clone: The same CDR3 can be traced to other DNA sequences in this sample. V usage is TRBV19 and J usage is TRBJ2-7; 11 bases agree with TRBD1. Losses at the gene ends were 5 bases for V and 4 bases for J; bases not matched to a gene: 7. This CDR3 contains 15 residues. In germline, CDR1 is LNHDA, CDR2 SQIVND (reference sequence). The CDR3 sequence: CASSPRTGGLYEQYF. As DNA, the CDR3 is TGTGCCAGTAGTCCACGGACAGGGGGCTTATACGAGCAGTACTTC.

The chain carries TRBV25-1 and TRBJ2-7; unclear D gene. The CDR3 is 15 residues long. Germline CDR1 and CDR2: MGHDK and SYGVNS. V dropped 4 bases and J dropped 0 bases, with 13 bases sitting between them. CDR3 DNA sequence: TGTGCCAGCAGTGCCCAGACGGGTAGCTCCTACGAGCAGTACTTC. Encoded protein: CASSAQTGSSYEQYF.

The chain is built from TRBV5-6 and TRBJ1-4; the D gene is possibly TRBD1 (5 bases). The germline V gene encodes CDR1 SGHDT and CDR2 YYEEEE. V gave up 4 bases and J gave up 8 bases, with 24 bases separating them. This CDR3 comprises 17 residues. This chain's CDR3 is CASSQNMEQAYEEKLFF. CDR3 nucleotide sequence: TGTGCCAGCAGCCAGAACATGGAACAGGCCTATGAGGAAAAACTGTTTTTT.

The chain carries TRBV11-2 and TRBJ1-1, with D perhaps matching TRBD1 (5 bases). The CDR3 extends over 12 amino acids. CDR1 and CDR2 (germline): SGHAT, FQNNGV. The V gene lost 1 base and the J gene lost 10 bases, with 10 bases spanning the gap. The CDR3 loop is CASSLVWGVAFF. DNA for the CDR3: TGTGCCAGCAGCTTAGTCTGGGGGGTAGCTTTCTTT.

The V gene is TRBV5-4, the J gene TRBJ2-7, with 9 bases fitting TRBD1. The CDR3 spans 15 residues. The V gene end was trimmed by 3 bases and the J gene end by 2 bases; junction bases not matched to a gene: 6. Germline lookup yields CDR1 SGHNT and CDR2 YYREEE (reference sequence). As DNA, the CDR3 is TGTGCCAGCAGCTACGGGACAGGGATCCCCTACGAGCAGTACTTC. This codes for CASSYGTGIPYEQYF.

The gene calls are TRBV7-2 and TRBJ2-1; D gene ambiguous. The CDR3 sequence is 11 residues long. The V end was cut by 0 bases, the J end by 13 bases, with 7 bases between. The V gene's germline CDR1 is SGHTA and CDR2 FQGNSA. DNA of the CDR3: TGTGCCAGCAGCTTAGCAGGGAACCAGTTCTTC. Translation: CASSLAGNQFF.

This clone was seen only once. V usage is TRBV5-4 and J usage is TRBJ2-1, with D perhaps assigned TRBD1 or TRBD2 (5 bases each). CDR1 is SGHNT and CDR2 is YYREEE in the germline V gene (reference sequence). CDR3 length: 12 residues. The V end was cut by 7 bases, the J end by 7 bases, with 12 bases between. CDR3 coding DNA: TGTGCCAGCTCTCTGGGGGAAAATGAGCAGTTCTTC. It specifies CASSLGENEQFF.

In the case of this clone: Other DNA variants within this sample encode the same CDR3. The CDR3 is CASSVSGSSYNEQFF. In DNA form, the CDR3 reads TGTGCCAGCAGCGTATCCGGGTCTTCCTACAATGAGCAGTTCTTC. This chain uses TRBV9 with TRBJ2-1; D unclear. The V gene's germline CDR1 is SGDLS and CDR2 YYNGEE. Trimming removed 1 base from V and 1 base from J, with 9 bases in between. The CDR3 runs to 15 residues.

The rearrangement uses TRBV18 and TRBJ2-3; no definite D call. The germline gives CDR1 KGHSH, CDR2 LQKENI. The germline V and J ends were trimmed by 2 bases and 0 bases, with 12 bases remaining between them. The CDR3 sequence is 16 residues long. The CDR3 protein is CASSPGKETSTDTQYF. The CDR3 DNA sequence: TGTGCCAGCTCACCAGGGAAGGAGACTAGCACAGATACGCAGTATTTT.

The gene calls are TRBV5-1 and TRBJ2-1; 11 bases fit TRBD2. The junction had 10 bases not matched to a gene; V was cut back by 2 bases and J by 0 bases. Germline CDR1 reads SGHRS; CDR2 reads YFSETQ. The CDR3 consists of 19 residues. The CDR3 loop is CASSLGRLAGTSSYNEQFF. In DNA form, the CDR3 reads TGCGCCAGCAGCTTAGGTAGACTAGCGGGGACGAGCTCCTACAATGAGCAGTTCTTC. The whole variable domain, remainder taken from reference TRBV5-1 and TRBJ2-1, is KAGVTQTPRYLIKTRGQQVTLSCSPISGHRSVSWYQQTPGQGLQFLFEYFSETQRNKGNFPGRFSGRQFSNSRSEMNVSTLELGDSALYLCASSLGRLAGTSSYNEQFFGPGTRLTVL.

The chain's CDR3 is CASSSESRGTYEQYF. The CDR3 region has the DNA TGTGCCAGCAGTTCCGAATCCAGGGGAACCTACGAGCAGTACTTC. This chain links TRBV28 with TRBJ2-7, with D possibly matching TRBD1 (6 bases). The CDR3 loop spans 15 amino acids. Germline values: CDR1 MDHEN, CDR2 SYDVKM. V was pared by 4 bases and J by 2 bases, with 15 bases between.

This clone was observed once. This chain joins TRBV30 and TRBJ1-3; 8 bases are a match to TRBD1. The CDR3 sequence is 17 residues long. Looked up from germline, CDR1 is GTSNPN and CDR2 is SVGIG (reference sequence). V lost 0 bases and J lost 0; bases outside the gene matches: 7. CDR3 sequence (DNA): TGTGCCTGGAGTGTCCCCACAGGGGGACTCTCTGGAAACACCATATATTTT. As protein: CAWSVPTGGLSGNTIYF.

This chain connects TRBV27 to TRBJ2-2; D might be TRBD1 (6 bases). The V end was cut by 6 bases, the J end by 3 bases, with 20 bases between. The V gene's germline CDR1 is MNHEY and CDR2 SMNVEV (reference sequence). The CDR3 spans 17 residues. The CDR3 nucleotides are TGTGCCAGCAGCAAGATCCAGGGGTTTGTTGACACCGGGGAGCTGTTTTTT. Protein sequence: CASSKIQGFVDTGELFF.

The gene calls are TRBV11-2 and TRBJ2-2; D unclear. V was clipped by 5 bases and J by 2 bases, with 9 bases between them. The CDR3 totals 14 residues. Germline values: CDR1 SGHAT, CDR2 FQNNGV. The CDR3 DNA sequence: TGTGCCAGCAGCAAAGACTCAAACACCGGGGAGCTGTTTTTT. It yields the protein CASSKDSNTGELFF.

Note on this clone: This sample includes further DNA sequences coding for the same CDR3. The V and J genes are TRBV5-4 and TRBJ2-7; 9 bases fit TRBD1. The CDR3 runs 15 residues. Germline values: CDR1 SGHNT, CDR2 YYREEE (reference sequence). Unmatched junction bases numbered 7, after V lost 2 bases and J lost 4 bases. The CDR3 loop reads CASSLPGQGIYEQYF. The CDR3 DNA reads TGTGCCAGCAGCTTACCGGGACAGGGAATTTACGAGCAGTACTTC.

This sequence joins TRBV27 and TRBJ2-7; TRBD1 matches 9 bases. The CDR3 has 15 amino acids. Unmatched junction bases numbered 5, after V lost 3 bases and J lost 2 bases. Germline values: CDR1 MNHEY, CDR2 SMNVEV (reference sequence). The CDR3 sequence: CASSFLGQGPYEQYF. CDR3 bases: TGTGCCAGCAGTTTCCTGGGACAGGGCCCCTACGAGCAGTACTTC.

This chain joins TRBV7-2 and TRBJ2-1, with 8 nucleotides matching TRBD1. The CDR3 consists of 15 residues. Germline-derived CDR1 and CDR2 are SGHTA and FQGNSA. Germline trimming cut 5 bases from V and 5 bases from J; bases unmatched to any gene: 8. CDR3 sequence (DNA): TGTGCCAGCAGCCAAGGGACAGGATCAAACAATGAGCAGTTCTTC. Protein sequence: CASSQGTGSNNEQFF.